This T cell receptor (beta chain) was retrieved from a study of CD8 T cells in Susac syndrome. Roughly 0.45 to 1 ug RNA was reverse transcribed with random hexamers. TCRdb re-derived calls from the immunoSEQ multiplex PCR reads in MiXCR, one entry per CDR3 protein. The table has about 90,000 distinct CDR3 sequences, about 93% seen once. The CDR3 is 17 amino acids. The germline V gene encodes CDR1 MNHEY and CDR2 SVGAGI. V lost 4 bases and J lost 9, with 22 bases in between. Sequencing of TCR beta drew on CD8+ and CD4+ T cells from blood. The chain recombines TRBV6-5 with TRBJ1-6, with a tentative D call TRBD1 (5 bases). The clonotype comes from a human donor in good health. Source material: CD8+ T cells from PBMCs. CDR3 bases: TGTGCCAGCAGTTCCTCCAGGGCCCAGGGAAGACGTTCACCCCTCCACTTT. Translating it yields CASSSSRAQGRRSPLHF.